What follows is one T cell receptor (beta chain) and its context. Its antigen is unknown. This sample stems from a study of cytomegalovirus exposure and HLA in healthy donors. Study-level information: Around 80 million unique TCR sequences came from HLA-typed donors in an early release. Among the 300 to 500 donors who were genotyped, approximately 83% fell in the genetic ancestry cluster that is associated with self-reported Caucasian donors.

V gave up 7 bases and J gave up 2 bases, with 11 bases separating them. The CDR3 sequence is 13 residues long. Germline CDR1 is SGHTA and CDR2 is FQGNSA. Study conclusions and caveats: DRB1 had the most TCR associations and HLA-C the fewest, a later analysis found, with rates varying by HLA locus.

Vbeta (60) and Jbeta (13) primers were used in the PCR. The table came from immunoSEQ multiplex PCR; TCRdb's copy has only in-frame clones and leaves some out. The data hold roughly 86,000 clones, with approximately 64% observed a single time. The rearrangement uses TRBV7-2 and TRBJ1-2; D call uncertain. The source of this sequence is a woman in her forties or fifties in good health and CMV-seropositive. The sample comprised PBMCs. The CDR3 loop is CASILDGNYGYTF. The CDR3 DNA follows: TGTGCCAGCATCCTAGACGGAAACTATGGCTACACCTTC.